What follows describes a single T cell receptor (beta chain). This sample stems from a study of blood T cell repertoires in COVID-19. The wider study: Material from acute and convalescent COVID-19 was sourced from the United States, Italy and Spain. Nucleic acid was either cDNA or gDNA, and it came from T cells, B-cell-depleted T cells, or PBMCs.

V lost 1 base, J lost 0 bases, and 7 bases lay in between. This CDR3 has 14 amino acids. The germline V gene has CDR1 LGHNT and CDR2 FRNRAP. The protocol was immunoSEQ multiplex PCR, while the TCRdb copy is restricted to in-frame clones and leaves out a portion. The sample contains fewer than 500,000 clones, nearly 90% of which appear only once. This TCR was recovered from a woman between 18 and 29 years old with acute COVID-19. This sequence joins TRBV12-5 and TRBJ2-7; D is undetermined. Sequencing input: PBMCs or T cells enriched from blood (not recorded which). CDR3 sequence (DNA): TGTGCTAGTGGTTTGGCGGGTTTCTCCTACGAGCAGTACTTC. It is translated as CASGLAGFSYEQYF.